The 10 T cell receptor beta chains below come from one sample, sequenced in a study of T cell responses to AZD1222 COVID-19 vaccine. Produced via immunoSEQ multiplex PCR; TCRdb's table is partial and in-frame only. The table lists over 110,000 clones, roughly 93% of them singletons, with about a tenth in the top ten. The sample in question was peripheral blood, obtained 28 days after the second AZD1222 dose. All receptors come from an adult who received the AZD1222 COVID-19 vaccine.

The V and J genes are TRBV4-3 and TRBJ2-1, with 9 bases aligning to TRBD2. Germline CDR1 reads LGHNA; CDR2 reads YSLEER. This CDR3 has 15 residues. V lost 0 bases and J lost 6; bases outside the gene matches: 3. CDR3 residues: CASSQEGTSPNEQFF. As DNA, the CDR3 is TGCGCCAGCAGCCAAGAGGGGACTAGCCCCAATGAGCAGTTCTTC.

The genes are TRBV19 and TRBJ2-2; either TRBD1 or TRBD2 may supply D (6 bases each). Germline assignment: CDR1 LNHDA and CDR2 SQIVND (reference sequence). V lost 4 bases and J 5 bases, leaving 14 bases between the germline ends. The CDR3 is 15 amino acids. In nucleotides, the CDR3 is TGTGCCAGTAGTACCGGGGGCCGAGGGACCGGGGAGCTGTTTTTT. Protein product: CASSTGGRGTGELFF.

The chain carries TRBV27 and TRBJ1-2; 9 bases are shared with TRBD1. V was pared by 6 bases and J by 8 bases, with 10 bases of the junction left unmatched. This CDR3 is built from 14 residues. The germline CDR1 and CDR2 sequences are MNHEY and SMNVEV (reference sequence). As DNA, the CDR3 is TGTGCCAGCAGCCTGGGACAGGGAGGGGTAGGCTACACCTTC. Translated, it gives CASSLGQGGVGYTF.

The CDR3 is CASSQDVGSSYEQYF. In nucleotides, the CDR3 is TGTGCCAGCAGCCAAGACGTAGGAAGCTCCTACGAGCAGTACTTC. The J gene is TRBJ2-7, the V gene TRBV14; D unresolved. V lost 0 bases and J lost 0, with 9 bases in between. In germline, CDR1 is SGHDN, CDR2 FVKESK. The CDR3 covers 15 residues.

The chain carries TRBV5-1 and TRBJ2-3; the match to TRBD2 covers 8 bases. Losses at the gene ends were 6 bases for V and 2 bases for J; bases not matched to a gene: 11. CDR1 SGHRS and CDR2 YFSETQ come from the germline V gene. This CDR3 contains 16 residues. DNA of the CDR3: TGCGCCAGCATCTGGGGGGTAGCGGGGACCACAGATACGCAGTATTTT. It translates to CASIWGVAGTTDTQYF.

CDR3 sequence (DNA): TGTGCCAGCAGCTTCTCCGGGACAGGGGAATCACCCCTCCACTTT. Protein product: CASSFSGTGESPLHF. The rearrangement joins TRBV7-2 to TRBJ1-6; 10 positions agree with TRBD1. The CDR3 is 15 residues long. The germline V gene has CDR1 SGHTA and CDR2 FQGNSA. V was pared by 3 bases and J by 10 bases, with 6 bases of the junction left unmatched.

The CDR3 reads CARGGRRDSNQPQHF. The CDR3 nucleotides read TGCGCCAGAGGGGGTCGGCGGGATAGCAATCAGCCCCAGCATTTT. The chain employs TRBV10-1 and TRBJ1-5; D may be TRBD1 (6 bases). This CDR3 has 15 residues. Between the trimmed V and J ends, which lost 9 bases and 0 bases, there was a span of 15 bases. Looked up from germline, CDR1 is WNHNN and CDR2 is SYGVQD (reference sequence).

The chain is built from TRBV4-1 and TRBJ2-3, with D unclear. Trimming removed 3 bases from V and 3 bases from J, with 4 bases in between. CDR3 size: 12 residues. From germline, CDR1 is MGHRA and CDR2 YSYEKL. This chain's CDR3 is CASSQTTDTQYF. CDR3 in DNA: TGCGCCAGCAGCCAGACGACAGATACGCAGTATTTT.

This rearrangement joins TRBV28 to TRBJ1-2; D unclear. Trimming left V 3 bases short and J 8 bases short, with 16 bases between. CDR1 MDHEN and CDR2 SYDVKM come from the germline V gene. The CDR3 is 14 residues long. In nucleotides, the CDR3 is TGTGCCAGCAGTTTCGCAGGCTCCTGGTCGGGCTACACCTTC. This sequence encodes CASSFAGSWSGYTF.

This clone is a singleton in its sample. The chain employs TRBV4-2 and TRBJ2-5; 12 bases match TRBD2. Germline CDR1 LGHNA, CDR2 YNFKEQ. J lost 2 bases, V lost 2 bases, and 3 bases had no gene match. The CDR3 length is 16 residues. The CDR3 is CASSQLAGGSQETQYF. The CDR3 bases are TGTGCCAGCAGCCAACTAGCGGGGGGGTCACAAGAGACCCAGTACTTC.